The TCR beta chain described here comes from a study of blood T cells in healthy people across ages. Primed by a sample-barcoded 5' primer and a J-beta primer mix, a second PCR proceeded for 7 to 11 cycles. TCRdb redid the calling of the 5' RACE reads with MiXCR, one entry per CDR3 protein. Seen here are about 1.7 million distinct CDR3 sequences, approximately 30% observed once, and the top ten hold roughly 8%. This clonotype was observed a few times. The sequenced material came from blood. The source is a woman under 40 in good health.

CDR3 residues: CASSEIGGGAGETQYF. The CDR3 nucleotides are TGTGCCAGCAGTGAAATAGGGGGGGGGGCCGGAGAGACCCAGTACTTC. This chain links TRBV4-2 with TRBJ2-5; tentative D call: TRBD2 (7 bases). The CDR3 consists of 16 residues. The V end lost 6 bases, the J end lost 4 bases, and 21 bases lay between the germline ends. Germline V gene lookup returns CDR1 LGHNA and CDR2 YNFKEQ.